This T cell receptor (beta chain) was recovered during a study of response to subunit inactivated influenza vaccine. The CDR3 loop spans 13 amino acids. Germline V gene sequence: CDR1 DFQATT, CDR2 SNEGSKA (reference sequence). The V end lost 2 bases, the J end lost 4 bases, and 11 bases lay between the germline ends. MiXCR was run by TCRdb on the RT-PCR reads, yielding one entry per CDR3 protein. The table has about 830,000 distinct CDR3 sequences, about 18% seen once; the top ten hold around 9.9%. This clonotype originated in a man over 45 who received an inactivated influenza vaccine. The rearrangement uses TRBV20-1 and TRBJ1-2; D unclear. Sequences were derived from PBMCs from blood, sampled 5 to 6 days after vaccination. Here the CDR3 DNA reads TGCAGTGCTAGATACGGGTCGTTCTATGGCTACACCTTC. Protein: CSARYGSFYGYTF.